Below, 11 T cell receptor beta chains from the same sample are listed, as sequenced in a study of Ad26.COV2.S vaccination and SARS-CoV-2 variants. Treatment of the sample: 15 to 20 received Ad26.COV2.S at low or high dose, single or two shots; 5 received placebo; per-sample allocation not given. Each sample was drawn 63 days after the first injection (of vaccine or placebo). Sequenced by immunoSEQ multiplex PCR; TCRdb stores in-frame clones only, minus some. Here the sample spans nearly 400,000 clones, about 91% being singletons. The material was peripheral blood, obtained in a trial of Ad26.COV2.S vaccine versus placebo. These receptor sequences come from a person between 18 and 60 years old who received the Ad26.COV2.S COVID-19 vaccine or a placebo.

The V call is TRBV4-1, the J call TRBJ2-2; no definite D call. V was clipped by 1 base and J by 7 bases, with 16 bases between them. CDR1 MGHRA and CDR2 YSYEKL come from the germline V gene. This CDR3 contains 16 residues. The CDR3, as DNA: TGCGCCAGCAGCCAAGTGCATAAGGCAGCTAGCGGGGAGCTGTTTTTT. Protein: CASSQVHKAASGELFF.

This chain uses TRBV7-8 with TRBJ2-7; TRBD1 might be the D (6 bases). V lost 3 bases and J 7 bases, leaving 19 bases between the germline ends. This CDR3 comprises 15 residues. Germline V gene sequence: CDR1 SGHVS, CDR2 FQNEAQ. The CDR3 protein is CASSFAGTRAGEQYF. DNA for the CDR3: TGTGCCAGCAGCTTCGCCGGGACACGGGCCGGGGAGCAGTACTTC. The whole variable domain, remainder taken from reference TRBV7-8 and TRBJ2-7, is GAGVSQSPRYKVAKRGQDVALRCDPISGHVSLFWYQQALGQGPEFLTYFQNEAQLDKSGLPSDRFFAERPEGSVSTLKIQRTQQEDSAVYLCASSFAGTRAGEQYFGPGTRLTVT.

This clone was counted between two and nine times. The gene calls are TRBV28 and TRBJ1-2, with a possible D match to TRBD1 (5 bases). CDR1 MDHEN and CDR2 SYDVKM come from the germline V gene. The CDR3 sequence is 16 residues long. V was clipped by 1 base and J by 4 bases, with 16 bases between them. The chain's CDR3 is CASSLSGREEIYGYTF. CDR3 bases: TGTGCCAGCAGTTTATCTGGCAGGGAAGAGATCTATGGCTACACCTTC.

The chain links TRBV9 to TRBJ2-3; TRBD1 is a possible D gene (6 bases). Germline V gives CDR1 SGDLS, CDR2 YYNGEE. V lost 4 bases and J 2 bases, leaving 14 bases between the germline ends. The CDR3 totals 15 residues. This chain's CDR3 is CASSLQGLTTDTQYF. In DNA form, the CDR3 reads TGTGCCAGCAGCCTACAGGGTTTAACCACAGATACGCAGTATTTT.

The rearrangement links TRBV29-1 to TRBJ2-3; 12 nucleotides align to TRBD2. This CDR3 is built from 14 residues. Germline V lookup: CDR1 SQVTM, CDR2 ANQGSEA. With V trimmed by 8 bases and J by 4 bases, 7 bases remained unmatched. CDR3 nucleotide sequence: TGCAGCTATAAGACTAGCGGGAGCCCAGATACGCAGTATTTT. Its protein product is CSYKTSGSPDTQYF.

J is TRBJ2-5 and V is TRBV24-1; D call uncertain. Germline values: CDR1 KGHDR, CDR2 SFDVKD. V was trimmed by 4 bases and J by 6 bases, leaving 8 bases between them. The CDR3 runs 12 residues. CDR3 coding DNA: TGTGCCACCAGTGACCCGCTTAAGACCCAGTACTTC. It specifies CATSDPLKTQYF.

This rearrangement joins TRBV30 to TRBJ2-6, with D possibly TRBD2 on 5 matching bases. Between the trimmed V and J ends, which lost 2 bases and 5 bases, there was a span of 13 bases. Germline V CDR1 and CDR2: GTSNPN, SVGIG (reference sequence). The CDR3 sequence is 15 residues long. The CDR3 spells CAWSLRGFWANVLTF. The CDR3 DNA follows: TGTGCCTGGAGTTTGCGCGGGTTCTGGGCCAACGTCCTGACTTTC.

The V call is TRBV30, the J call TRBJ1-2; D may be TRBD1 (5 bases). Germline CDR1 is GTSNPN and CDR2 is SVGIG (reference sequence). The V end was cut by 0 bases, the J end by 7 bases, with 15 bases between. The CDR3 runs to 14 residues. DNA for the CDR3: TGTGCCTGGAGTGTACATGGGGGAGTGAGTGGCTACACCTTC. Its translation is CAWSVHGGVSGYTF.

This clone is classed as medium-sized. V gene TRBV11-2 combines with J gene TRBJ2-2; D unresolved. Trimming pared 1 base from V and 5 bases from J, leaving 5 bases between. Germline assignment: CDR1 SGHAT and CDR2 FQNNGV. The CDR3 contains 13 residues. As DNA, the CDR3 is TGTGCCAGCAGCTTAGGGGTAACCGGGGAGCTGTTTTTT. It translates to CASSLGVTGELFF.

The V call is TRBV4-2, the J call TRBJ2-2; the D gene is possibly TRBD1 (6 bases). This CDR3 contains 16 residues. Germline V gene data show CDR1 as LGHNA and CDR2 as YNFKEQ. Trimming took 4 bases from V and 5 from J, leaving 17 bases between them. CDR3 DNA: TGTGCCAGCAGCCCCCAAAGTCCGAGGGGGACCGGGGAGCTGTTTTTT. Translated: CASSPQSPRGTGELFF.

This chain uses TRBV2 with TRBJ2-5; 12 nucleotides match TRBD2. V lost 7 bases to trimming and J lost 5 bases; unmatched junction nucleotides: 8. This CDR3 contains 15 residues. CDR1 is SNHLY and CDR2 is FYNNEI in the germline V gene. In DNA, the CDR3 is TGTGCCAGCATCCCTAGCGGGAGGGCCTTTGAGACCCAGTACTTC. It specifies CASIPSGRAFETQYF.